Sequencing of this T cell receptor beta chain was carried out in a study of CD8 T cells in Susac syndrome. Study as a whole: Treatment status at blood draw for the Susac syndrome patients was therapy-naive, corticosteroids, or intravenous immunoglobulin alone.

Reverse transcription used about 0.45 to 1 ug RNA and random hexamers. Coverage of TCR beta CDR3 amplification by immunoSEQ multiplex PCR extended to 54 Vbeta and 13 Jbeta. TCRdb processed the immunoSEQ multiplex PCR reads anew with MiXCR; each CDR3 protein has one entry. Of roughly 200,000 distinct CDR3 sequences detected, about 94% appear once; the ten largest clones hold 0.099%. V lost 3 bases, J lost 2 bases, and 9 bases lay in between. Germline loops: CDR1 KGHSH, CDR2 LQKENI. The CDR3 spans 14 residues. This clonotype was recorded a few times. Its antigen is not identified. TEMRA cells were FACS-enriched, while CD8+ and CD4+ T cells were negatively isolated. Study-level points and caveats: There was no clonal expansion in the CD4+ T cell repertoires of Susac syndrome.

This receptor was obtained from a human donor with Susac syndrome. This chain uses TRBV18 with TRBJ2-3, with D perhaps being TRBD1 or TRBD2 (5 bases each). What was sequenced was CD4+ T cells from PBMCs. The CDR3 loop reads CASSPGTPTDTQYF. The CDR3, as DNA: TGTGCCAGCTCACCGGGGACCCCCACAGATACGCAGTATTTT. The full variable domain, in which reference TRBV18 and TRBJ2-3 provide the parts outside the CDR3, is NAGVMQNPRHLVRRRGQEARLRCSPMKGHSHVYWYRQLPEEGLKFMVYLQKENIIDESGMPKERFSAEFPKEGPSILRIQQVVRGDSAAYFCASSPGTPTDTQYFGPGTRLTVL.